These 9 T cell receptor beta chains were all obtained from the same sample, sequenced in a study of identical twins. One entry per CDR3 protein, called by TCRdb with MiXCR from the 5' RACE reads. Among about 690,000 distinct CDR3 sequences listed, roughly 20% were seen once. Separately, the same data were catalogued under a study of T cells expressing NK-cell markers.

The sample taken for sequencing was PBMCs. The source of these receptors is a woman younger than 35 in good health.

A single count supports this clonotype. The CDR3 reads CALSRDRNNSPLHF. CDR3 coding DNA: TGTGCCCTATCAAGGGACAGGAATAATTCACCCCTCCACTTT. The chain joins TRBV30 to TRBJ1-6; the match to TRBD1 covers 8 bases. V shed 8 bases, J shed 5 bases, and the junction held 8 bases outside the gene matches. Germline V gene data show CDR1 as GTSNPN and CDR2 as SVGIG (reference sequence). The CDR3 is 14 amino acids.

This clonotype came up many times. The V gene is TRBV11-2, the J gene TRBJ1-1; 7 bases are shared with TRBD1. CDR1 is SGHAT, CDR2 FQNNGV, per germline. This CDR3 is built from 15 residues. Trimming cost V 4 bases and J 0 bases; bases outside gene matches: 5. Written as DNA, the CDR3 is TGTGCCAGCAGCTCCGCGGGACAGTTGAACACTGAAGCTTTCTTT. Protein product: CASSSAGQLNTEAFF.

This clonotype was detected a few times. This chain uses TRBV7-6 with TRBJ2-1; D is possibly TRBD1 (5 bases). The CDR3 is made up of 11 amino acids. CDR1 SGHVS and CDR2 FNYEAQ come from the germline V gene. V lost 8 bases and J 6 bases, leaving 8 bases between the germline ends. Here the CDR3 DNA reads TGTGCCAGCGGACACGGCAATGAGCAGTTCTTC. Translated: CASGHGNEQFF.

The J gene is TRBJ2-5, the V gene TRBV5-6, with TRBD1 as a possible D gene (5 bases). The V gene's germline CDR1 is SGHDT and CDR2 YYEEEE. V was cut by 0 bases and J by 7 bases, with 10 bases left in between. The length of the CDR3 is 13 residues. The CDR3 protein is CASSLGREATQYF. CDR3 DNA: TGTGCCAGCAGCTTGGGCAGGGAAGCGACCCAGTACTTC.

V usage is TRBV6-1 and J usage is TRBJ1-1; possibly TRBD1 for D (6 bases). The CDR3 spans 13 residues. Trimming shortened V by 8 bases and J by 5 bases, and 15 bases separated the two germline ends. From germline, CDR1 is MNHNS and CDR2 SASEGT. Here the CDR3 DNA reads TGTGCCAGCGGTCGGGGGCGGCGGACTGAAGCTTTCTTT. As protein: CASGRGRRTEAFF.

This clonotype was recorded a few times. The J gene is TRBJ2-7, the V gene TRBV20-1, with TRBD2 matching over 13 bases. CDR3 size: 17 residues. After removal of 5 bases from V and 0 bases from J, the junction contained 10 bases not matched to a gene. Germline CDR1 reads DFQATT; CDR2 reads SNEGSKA (reference sequence). This chain's CDR3 is CSAEGSTSGRPSYEQYF. Written as DNA, the CDR3 is TGCAGTGCTGAAGGATCGACTAGCGGGAGGCCCTCCTACGAGCAGTACTTC.

This clonotype was seen a few times. This rearrangement joins TRBV6-5 to TRBJ2-3; 10 bases line up with TRBD2. CDR3 size: 18 residues. V gave up 0 bases and J gave up 2 bases; unmatched junction bases: 8. Per germline, CDR1 MNHEY and CDR2 SVGAGI. CDR3 protein: CASSYSRTSGGHTDTQYF. CDR3 DNA sequence: TGTGCCAGCAGTTACTCGAGGACTAGCGGAGGCCACACAGATACGCAGTATTTT.

The rearrangement uses TRBV12-3 or TRBV12-4 and TRBJ2-5; D gene uncertain. CDR3 length equals 14 residues. The V gene lost 2 bases and the J gene lost 4 bases, with 11 bases spanning the gap. CDR3 bases: TGTGCCAGCAGTTTAATAGGGCTTCGAGAGACCCAGTACTTC. It is translated as CASSLIGLRETQYF.

This clonotype was recorded a few times. The chain couples TRBV5-1 to TRBJ1-1; tentative D call: TRBD1 (6 bases). The germline CDR1 and CDR2 sequences are SGHRS and YFSETQ. The CDR3 is made up of 14 amino acids. V was cut by 1 base and J by 3 bases, with 10 bases left in between. The CDR3 region is CASSLFGGDTEAFF. As DNA, the CDR3 is TGCGCCAGCAGCTTGTTCGGGGGCGACACTGAAGCTTTCTTT. The full variable domain, with the rest looked up from reference TRBV5-1 and TRBJ1-1, is KAGVTQTPRYLIKTRGQQVTLSCSPISGHRSVSWYQQTPGQGLQFLFEYFSETQRNKGNFPGRFSGRQFSNSRSEMNVSTLELGDSALYLCASSLFGGDTEAFFGQGTRLTVV.